The rows below give T cell receptor beta chains drawn from one sample of a study of T-cell memory formation after mild COVID-19. TCRdb itself ran the 5' RACE reads through MiXCR, one entry per CDR3 protein. The data hold roughly 340,000 distinct CDR3 sequences, with 20% to 25% observed a single time. Sequencing was done on a sample of PBMCs or a T cell subset sorted from them (not recorded which). Source of these receptors: a man between 18 and 29 years old who had mild COVID-19 (a few samples of this study predate the infection). Cell type and time point are not known. The CDR3 runs from the conserved cysteine through the conserved F or W. D genes are given only for firm matches. The listing skips clone size in some rows; elsewhere it reads once, few, many or a size class.

TRBV7-6	TRBJ2-2	NA	TRBD2	CASSLKASGGGPGELFF	TGTGCCAGCAGCTTAAAGGCTAGCGGGGGGGGACCCGGGGAGCTGTTTTTT
TRBV21-1	TRBJ2-5	few	NA	CASSANRTDGKTQYF	TGTGCCAGCAGCGCCAACCGGACAGACGGAAAGACCCAGTACTTC
TRBV7-2	TRBJ1-6	NA	NA	CASSLAAPSALHF	TGTGCCAGCAGCTTAGCCGCCCCCTCGGCCCTCCACTTT
TRBV18	TRBJ1-3	few	TRBD1	CASSPRKGQGTGNTIYF	TGTGCCAGCTCACCTCGGAAGGGACAGGGGACAGGAAACACCATATATTTT
TRBV6-2/TRBV6-3	TRBJ2-4	NA	TRBD2	CASSYGAGPGIQYF	TGTGCCAGCAGTTACGGAGCGGGGCCGGGCATTCAGTACTTC
TRBV29-1	TRBJ1-2	many	NA	CSVGGGEGYGYTF	TGCAGCGTCGGAGGTGGGGAAGGCTATGGCTACACCTTC
TRBV12-3/TRBV12-4	TRBJ1-2	many	NA	CASSLNRENGYTF	TGTGCCAGCAGCCTAAACAGGGAGAATGGCTACACCTTC
TRBV20-1	TRBJ2-1	NA	NA	CSALQATGHSYNEQFF	TGCAGTGCCCTGCAAGCCACCGGGCATTCATACAATGAGCAGTTCTTC
TRBV28	TRBJ1-6	NA	NA	CASRLGGGSSYNSPLHF	TGTGCCAGCAGACTCGGGGGGGGAAGCTCCTATAATTCACCCCTCCACTTT
TRBV18	TRBJ1-1	many	NA	CASSPGLNTEAFF	TGCGCCAGCAGCCCGGGGCTGAACACTGAAGCTTTCTTT
TRBV10-1	TRBJ2-7	few	TRBD1	CASSELRGTGTHEQYF	TGCGCCAGCAGTGAGTTGCGTGGGACAGGGACCCACGAGCAGTACTTC
TRBV20-1	TRBJ2-7	few	TRBD1	CSASSQGDEQYF	TGCAGTGCTAGTTCCCAGGGGGACGAGCAGTACTTC
TRBV4-3	TRBJ1-5	NA	NA	CASSQAWGRRGQPQHF	TGCGCCAGCAGCCAAGCCTGGGGGCGAAGGGGCCAGCCCCAGCATTTT
TRBV5-1	TRBJ2-5	NA	NA	CASSFWTTGETQYF	TGCGCCAGCAGCTTTTGGACTACAGGAGAGACCCAGTACTTC
TRBV7-9	TRBJ1-1	few	NA	CASSLGQAAEAFF	TGTGCCAGCAGCTTAGGACAGGCGGCTGAAGCTTTCTTT
TRBV25-1	TRBJ2-1	few	NA	CASSETGTFNNEQFF	TGTGCCAGCAGTGAAACGGGGACATTCAACAATGAGCAGTTCTTC
TRBV20-1	TRBJ2-1	NA	TRBD2	CSAPGLAGGPDEQFF	TGCAGTGCGCCTGGACTAGCGGGGGGGCCCGATGAGCAGTTCTTC
TRBV7-9	TRBJ1-2	NA	TRBD1	CASSDLQGVYTF	TGTGCCAGCAGCGACCTACAGGGGGTCTACACCTTC
TRBV7-9	TRBJ1-1	NA	TRBD1	CASSWTGEKNTEAFF	TGTGCCAGCAGCTGGACAGGAGAGAAGAACACTGAAGCTTTCTTT
TRBV29-1	TRBJ1-2	few	NA	CSVEDRGGSYGYTF	TGCAGCGTTGAAGATCGAGGGGGTTCCTATGGCTACACCTTC
TRBV7-6	TRBJ1-2	few	NA	CASSSPGGGAYGYTF	TGTGCCAGCAGCTCTCCCGGTGGGGGGGCCTATGGCTACACCTTC
TRBV5-1	TRBJ2-5	few	TRBD2	CASSFGGAHTGETQYF	TGCGCCAGCAGCTTCGGGGGGGCCCATACTGGGGAGACCCAGTACTTC
TRBV7-9	TRBJ1-3	few	NA	CASSGSNSGNTIYF	TGTGCCAGCAGCGGTAGTAACTCTGGAAACACCATATATTTT
TRBV5-1	TRBJ2-3	few	NA	CASSSKAPDTQYF	TGCGCCAGCAGCTCGAAGGCCCCAGATACGCAGTATTTT
TRBV5-1	TRBJ2-3	many	NA	CASSGADTQYF	TGCGCCAGCAGCGGGGCAGATACGCAGTATTTT
TRBV9	TRBJ1-6	few	NA	CASSAGHNSPLHF	TGTGCCAGCAGCGCCGGGCATAATTCACCCCTCCACTTT
TRBV20-1	TRBJ1-3	few	NA	CSASRGQLDSGNTIYF	TGCAGTGCTAGTCGAGGACAGCTGGACTCTGGAAACACCATATATTTT
TRBV15	TRBJ2-2	few	TRBD1	CATSREKTGSTGELFF	TGTGCCACCAGCAGAGAAAAGACAGGGTCCACCGGGGAGCTGTTTTTT
TRBV4-1	TRBJ1-2	NA	NA	CASSQEFPGLYGYTF	TGCGCCAGCAGCCAAGAGTTTCCGGGACTATATGGCTACACCTTC
TRBV5-1	TRBJ2-1	NA	NA	CASSLISEQFF	TGCGCCAGCAGCTTGATCTCAGAGCAGTTCTTC
TRBV4-3	TRBJ1-2	few	NA	CASSQFRAGPLNGYTF	TGCGCCAGCAGCCAATTTCGGGCAGGACCCCTCAATGGCTACACCTTC
TRBV6-5	TRBJ2-7	few	TRBD2	CASSYRTSGGSEQYF	TGTGCCAGCAGTTATCGGACTAGCGGGGGAAGCGAGCAGTACTTC
TRBV7-2	TRBJ1-1	few	TRBD1	CASSPQQGSAFF	TGTGCCAGCAGCCCCCAACAGGGGTCGGCTTTCTTT
TRBV6-5	TRBJ2-1	NA	NA	CASSYSRVLNEQFF	TGTGCCAGCAGTTACTCGAGGGTGCTCAATGAGCAGTTCTTC
TRBV7-9	TRBJ1-1	few	TRBD1	CASSFSTGTANTEAFF	TGTGCCAGCAGCTTCTCGACCGGGACAGCGAACACTGAAGCTTTCTTT
TRBV12-5	TRBJ1-1	few	NA	CASGPARMGTEAFF	TGTGCTAGTGGCCCTGCCCGGATGGGCACTGAAGCTTTCTTT
TRBV7-9	TRBJ1-5	NA	NA	CASSLGSPDQPQHF	TGTGCCAGCAGCTTAGGGTCTCCTGATCAGCCCCAGCATTTT
TRBV4-3	TRBJ1-3	few	TRBD1	CASSQDLFSTGPTTNTIYF	TGCGCCAGCAGCCAAGATCTGTTCTCGACAGGGCCTACTACAAACACCATATATTTT
TRBV28	TRBJ2-2	few	TRBD1	CASSSTGTGRSELFF	TGTGCCAGCAGTTCCACCGGGACAGGGAGGAGTGAGCTGTTTTTT
TRBV28	TRBJ2-4	few	NA	CASRNPGAKNIQYF	TGTGCCAGCAGAAACCCGGGTGCCAAAAACATTCAGTACTTC
TRBV5-1	TRBJ1-2	NA	NA	CASSLDLAGPYYGYTF	TGCGCCAGCAGCTTGGATTTGGCGGGACCCTACTATGGCTACACCTTC
TRBV24-1	TRBJ1-2	few	NA	CATSAAWSYGYTF	TGTGCCACCAGTGCGGCCTGGAGCTATGGCTACACCTTC
TRBV6-1	TRBJ1-4	few	NA	CASSEGQFEYWNEKLFF	TGTGCCAGCAGTGAAGGACAGTTCGAGTATTGGAATGAAAAACTGTTTTTT
TRBV4-3	TRBJ2-1	NA	NA	CASSPSEGFAYNEQFF	TGCGCCAGCAGCCCTAGCGAGGGTTTTGCCTACAATGAGCAGTTCTTC
TRBV4-2	TRBJ2-7	NA	NA	CASSQELAPLIRTYEQYF	TGTGCCAGCAGCCAAGAACTAGCCCCCCTGATCCGTACCTACGAGCAGTACTTC
TRBV4-3	TRBJ2-1	few	NA	CASSQHQGGYNEQFF	TGCGCCAGCAGCCAACACCAGGGGGGATACAATGAGCAGTTCTTC
TRBV19	TRBJ2-1	many	NA	CASSLTGTAREQFF	TGTGCCAGTAGTCTCACGGGGACCGCCCGAGAGCAGTTCTTC
TRBV5-1	TRBJ2-5	many	NA	CASSLAGGTTGETQYF	TGCGCCAGCAGCTTGGCCGGAGGCACCACGGGGGAGACCCAGTACTTC
TRBV10-3	TRBJ2-5	few	NA	CAIRQEETQYF	TGTGCCATCAGACAGGAAGAGACCCAGTACTTC
TRBV28	TRBJ2-3	few	TRBD2	CASSLLTSARTDTQYF	TGTGCCAGCAGTTTATTGACTAGCGCCCGCACAGATACGCAGTATTTT
TRBV10-3	TRBJ2-1	few	TRBD1	CAIRTGGSYNEQFF	TGTGCCATCAGGACAGGGGGCTCCTACAATGAGCAGTTCTTC
TRBV12-3/TRBV12-4	TRBJ1-2	NA	NA	CASSRDRQFF	TGTGCCAGCAGCCGTGACAGGCAATTCTTC
TRBV13	TRBJ2-7	few	NA	CASSHASRGPYEQYF	TGTGCCAGCAGCCACGCCTCGAGGGGCCCCTACGAGCAGTACTTC
TRBV20-1	TRBJ2-7	many	TRBD1	CSARPPNRGPEQYF	TGCAGTGCTAGACCCCCTAACAGGGGTCCCGAGCAGTACTTC
TRBV20-1	TRBJ1-1	few	TRBD1	CSASPGTGTTEAFF	TGCAGTGCTTCCCCCGGGACAGGGACCACTGAAGCTTTCTTT